This is a list of T cell receptor beta chains from one sample in a study of shared clonotypes between healthy human individuals. The protocol was immunoSEQ multiplex PCR, while the TCRdb copy is restricted to in-frame clones and leaves out a portion. The sample consists of hundreds of thousands of clones, almost 97% of them appearing once. Sequencing was performed on naive CD4+ T cells sorted from blood. Every receptor here comes from a woman aged 25 to 39 in good health. CDR3s include the opening cysteine and the closing phenylalanine or tryptophan. Fields, in order: J gene, V gene, D gene, CDR3 protein, CDR3 DNA. The D gene is left open where the match is weak.

>TRBJ1-4|TRBV21-1|-
CASLDRAATNEKLFF
TGTGCCAGCCTGGACAGGGCGGCAACTAATGAAAAACTGTTTTTT
>TRBJ1-1|TRBV19|-
CASSIEGRGTEAFF
TGTGCCAGTAGTATAGAAGGTCGGGGGACTGAAGCTTTCTTT
>TRBJ2-3|TRBV18|TRBD1
CASSPPRAGGGTDTQYF
TGTGCCAGCTCACCACCGAGGGCAGGGGGCGGCACAGATACGCAGTATTTT
>TRBJ1-5|TRBV19|TRBD1
CASRDRGLNQPQHF
TGTGCCAGTAGAGACAGGGGCTTGAATCAGCCCCAGCATTTT
>TRBJ2-3|TRBV11-3|TRBD2
CASSPGLAGDTDTQYF
TGTGCCAGCAGCCCGGGACTAGCGGGAGACACAGATACGCAGTATTTT
>TRBJ2-7|TRBV2|TRBD2
CASIKGGYEQYF
TGTGCCAGCATCAAGGGAGGGTACGAGCAGTACTTC
>TRBJ2-3|TRBV5-1|-
CASSLVGTSRTDTQYF
TGCGCCAGCAGCTTGGTTGGGACTTCCCGCACAGATACGCAGTATTTT
>TRBJ2-7|TRBV11-1|TRBD2
CASSLESTSATYEQYF
TGTGCCAGCAGCTTAGAATCTACTAGCGCCACTTACGAGCAGTACTTC
>TRBJ2-5|TRBV30|TRBD2
CAWQSGGGETQYF
TGTGCCTGGCAATCCGGGGGGGGAGAGACCCAGTACTTC
>TRBJ2-7|TRBV9|-
CASSGPNYEQYF
TGTGCCAGCAGCGGGCCGAACTACGAGCAGTACTTC
>TRBJ2-2|TRBV6-1|-
CASSESHNTGELFF
TGTGCCAGCAGTGAATCACACAACACCGGGGAGCTGTTTTTT
>TRBJ2-1|TRBV28|-
CASSLPGQLSYNEQFF
TGTGCCAGCAGTTTGCCAGGCCAATTATCCTACAATGAGCAGTTCTTC
>TRBJ2-7|TRBV5-1|-
CASRESYEQYF
TGCGCCAGCCGAGAGAGTTACGAGCAGTACTTC
>TRBJ2-1|TRBV11-3|TRBD2
CASSLDASGYEQFF
TGTGCCAGCAGCTTAGATGCTAGCGGGTATGAGCAGTTCTTC
>TRBJ1-1|TRBV5-1|-
CASSLGGGDTEAFF
TGCGCCAGCAGCTTGGGTGGTGGAGACACTGAAGCTTTCTTT
>TRBJ2-7|TRBV2|-
CASAASNYEQYF
TGTGCCAGCGCTGCCTCGAATTACGAGCAGTACTTC
>TRBJ2-1|TRBV9|TRBD2
CASSVGGAGGSYNEQFF
TGTGCCAGCAGCGTGGGCGGAGCGGGAGGCTCCTACAATGAGCAGTTCTTC
>TRBJ1-2|TRBV28|-
CASSSMRGLLYGYTF
TGTGCCAGCAGTTCGATGCGGGGACTGCTCTATGGCTACACCTTC
>TRBJ1-5|TRBV4-2|-
CASSQDGGPRPQHF
TGTGCCAGCAGCCAAGATGGGGGGCCCAGGCCCCAGCATTTT